The subject of this entry is one T cell receptor beta chain. Libraries were prepared by immunoSEQ multiplex PCR; TCRdb keeps only in-frame clonotypes and omits some of them. Counted here are around 42,000 clones, 60% to 70% occurring once; the ten biggest clones make up roughly 21%. The data derive from a study of cytotoxic CD8 clonotypes in ibrutinib-treated CLL. Around 2.2 micrograms of genomic DNA, which was extracted from cryopreserved PBMCs, served as the material used for the TCR beta libraries. The CDR3 spans 15 residues. Looked up from germline, CDR1 is MNHNY and CDR2 is SVGAGI (reference sequence). Between the trimmed V and J ends, which lost 8 bases and 4 bases, there was a span of 21 bases.

This sequence was found in a human donor with chronic lymphocytic leukemia. The chain links TRBV6-6 to TRBJ2-7; D is possibly TRBD1 or TRBD2 (5 bases each). Sequences were derived from PBMCs, sampled after 24 months of ibrutinib treatment. The CDR3 spells CASFATQTGRYEQYF. The DNA of the CDR3 is TGTGCCAGCTTCGCGACCCAGACGGGGCGATACGAGCAGTACTTC.